Listed here is a single TCR beta chain. Its antigen is not known. This CDR3 comprises 17 residues. Germline V gene sequence: CDR1 SGHTA, CDR2 FQGNSA. V dropped 1 base and J dropped 7; count of bases not matched to a gene: 9. This specimen belongs to a study of T cell repertoires in aging, cancer and after chemotherapy. General study points: Healthy donors lost TCR diversity with age mainly through richness, cancer patients through richness and evenness. Thymic emigration or peripheral T cell expansion may be impaired by lymphoid organ infiltration in hematological cancer. Across the chemotherapy interval, each cancer cohort showed higher median generation probability, suggesting thymic rebound. Untreated cancer patients had significantly lower blood TCR diversity than age-matched healthy donors.

Rearranged V-D-J TRB sequences were amplified with a mixed TRB-A/B primer pool. TCRdb ran MiXCR on the multiplex PCR reads and lists one entry per CDR3 protein. The table lists more than 5,000 distinct CDR3 sequences, around 33% of them singletons, with approximately 30% in the top ten. TCR beta rearrangements were amplified from peripheral blood genomic DNA. The V gene is TRBV7-2, the J gene TRBJ2-3, with 12 bases aligning to TRBD2. The source is a human donor with a blood cancer. Sequencing input: blood. The CDR3 region has the DNA TGTGCCAGCAGCTTAGGGGCTAGCGGGGGGGCCGCTCATACGCAGTATTTT. The encoded protein is CASSLGASGGAAHTQYF.